One TCR beta chain is described in this entry. These data come from a study of blood T cell repertoires in COVID-19. About the study: Nucleic acid was either cDNA or gDNA, and it came from T cells, B-cell-depleted T cells, or PBMCs.

Authors' processing steps: Using reference gene primer amplification, nucleated cell counts were estimated. Sequencing was performed with immunoSEQ multiplex PCR; in TCRdb, only in-frame clones are kept and a portion is missing. V, J and clone size were drawn from that table, and D and trimming were deduced from the DNA. The sample includes around 300,000 clones, around nine tenths of them seen just once. The germline V gene has CDR1 MNHEY and CDR2 SVGEGT. This CDR3 is built from 14 residues. The V and J ends lost 6 bases and 8 bases, in that order; junction bases with no gene match: 6. This chain joins TRBV6-2 or TRBV6-3 and TRBJ1-6; TRBD1 matches at 8 bases. The sequence was collected from a woman aged 45-65 years with active or convalescent COVID-19. Input material: peripheral blood. The CDR3 here is CASSGQGWDSPLHF. In DNA form, the CDR3 reads TGTGCCAGCAGCGGACAGGGTTGGGATTCACCCCTCCACTTT.